Detailed here is one T cell receptor (beta chain). What it recognizes is unknown. The V gene's germline CDR1 is LNHDA and CDR2 SQIVND (reference sequence). The CDR3 runs 14 residues. V was shortened by 1 base and J by 6 bases, with 10 bases between the two germline ends. The entry originates in a study of T cell responses to AZD1222 COVID-19 vaccine. Study outcomes and limitations: After two AZD1222 doses, spike-specific TCR breadth and depth rose versus day 0. Scientists sampled the repertoires only once the peak T cell response had passed.

Assay used: immunoSEQ multiplex PCR; TCRdb lists only in-frame clones, some missing. This sample has nearly 110,000 clones, with about 90% found just once. Specimen: peripheral blood, collected 28 days after the second AZD1222 dose. The rearrangement links TRBV19 to TRBJ1-5; D ambiguous. The sequence derives from an adult who received the AZD1222 COVID-19 vaccine. The CDR3 DNA is TGTGCCAGTAGTATAGGAGTTGGGGTTCAGCCCCAGCATTTT. This gives the protein CASSIGVGVQPQHF. Full variable domain (outside the CDR3, taken from reference TRBV19 and TRBJ1-5): DGGITQSPKYLFRKEGQNVTLSCEQNLNHDAMYWYRQDPGQGLRLIYYSQIVNDFQKGDIAEGYSVSREKKESFPLTVTSAQKNPTAFYLCASSIGVGVQPQHFGDGTRLSIL.